These 15 T cell receptor beta chains came from one sample sequenced in a study of beta chain features in type 1 diabetes. Their antigens are not known. The whole isolated RNA underwent reverse transcription, so sequencing captured expressed TCRB transcripts. TCRdb keeps only in-frame clones here, not all; method: immunoSEQ multiplex PCR. The sample consists of 300,000 or so clones, roughly 14% of them appearing once. Findings of the study overall: Patients with Type 1 diabetes showed moderately but significantly shorter TCRB CDR3s in all four CD4+ subsets.

Sequencing used naive CD4+ T cells from blood. The origin of the receptors is a woman aged 18-29 years with type 1 diabetes.

The chain combines TRBV5-1 with TRBJ2-3, with D tentatively TRBD2 (5 bases). This CDR3 comprises 12 residues. The germline V gene has CDR1 SGHRS and CDR2 YFSETQ. V dropped 2 bases and J dropped 6 bases, with 7 bases sitting between them. The CDR3, as DNA: TGCGCCAGCAGCTTACTAGATGATACGCAGTATTTT. Its translation is CASSLLDDTQYF.

This clone occurred a few times. Compared with germline, one end of the junction differs, possibly owing to a read error. The chain joins TRBV7-8 to TRBJ1-5; a weak D match, TRBD1 (6 bases). The CDR3 consists of 14 residues. Per germline, CDR1 SGHVS and CDR2 FQNEAQ. CDR3 DNA: TGTGCCAGCAGCTCCCAGGGGTACAATCGGCCCCAGCATTTT. This codes for CASSSQGYNRPQHF.

This rearrangement joins TRBV9 to TRBJ2-3; D ambiguous. Germline loops: CDR1 SGDLS, CDR2 YYNGEE. Trimming removed 0 bases at V and 1 base at J, with 12 bases between. This CDR3 is 16 amino acids long. CDR3 sequence: CASSVVSSPGTDTQYF. As DNA, the CDR3 is TGTGCCAGCAGCGTAGTTAGCTCCCCGGGCACAGATACGCAGTATTTT.

Only a few counts were recorded for this clone. The chain carries TRBV10-3 and TRBJ1-2, with no clear D. V lost 3 bases, J lost 8 bases, and 16 bases lay in between. This CDR3 is built from 14 residues. Per the germline V gene, CDR1 is ENHRY and CDR2 is SYGVKD. The CDR3 region is CAISDFGIGTGYTF. The CDR3 bases are TGTGCCATCAGTGATTTCGGGATAGGAACGGGCTACACCTTC.

The CDR3 protein is CASSQVSAGRSNQPQHF. The CDR3 DNA sequence: TGTGCCAGCAGCCAAGTGTCCGCAGGGAGGAGTAATCAGCCCCAGCATTTT. This sequence joins TRBV4-2 and TRBJ1-5, with D possibly TRBD1 on 5 matching bases. The CDR3 covers 17 residues. CDR1 LGHNA and CDR2 YNFKEQ come from the germline V gene. The V and J ends lost 1 base and 4 bases respectively, with 17 bases between them.

This chain uses TRBV5-1 with TRBJ2-1; 7 bases fit TRBD1. Germline loops: CDR1 SGHRS, CDR2 YFSETQ. With V trimmed by 2 bases and J by 7 bases, 6 bases remained unmatched. There are 14 residues in the CDR3. CDR3 loop: CASSFGQEGNEQFF. For the CDR3, the DNA is TGCGCCAGCAGCTTTGGACAGGAAGGGAATGAGCAGTTCTTC.

This clone was found a few times. The gene calls are TRBV6-1 and TRBJ2-5; TRBD1 matches 7 bases. Germline trimming cut 6 bases from V and 5 bases from J; bases unmatched to any gene: 6. The germline V gene has CDR1 MNHNS and CDR2 SASEGT. The CDR3 length is 13 residues. The CDR3 DNA sequence: TGTGCCAGCAGGGACAGGACCGGGGAGACCCAGTACTTC. Its translation: CASRDRTGETQYF.

V gene TRBV11-3 combines with J gene TRBJ2-3, with 7 bases that match TRBD1. CDR1 is SGHNT, CDR2 YENEEA, per germline. The trim removed 7 bases at V and 2 bases at J, leaving 6 bases unmatched. CDR3 length: 14 residues. The CDR3 protein is CASTYEGATDTQYF. CDR3 DNA sequence: TGTGCCAGCACCTATGAGGGGGCCACAGATACGCAGTATTTT. The entire variable domain, with the rest obtained from reference TRBV11-3 and TRBJ2-3, is as follows: EAGVVQSPRYKIIEKKQPVAFWCNPISGHNTLYWYLQNLGQGPELLIRYENEEAVDDSQLPKDRFSAERLKGVDSTLKIQPAELGDSAVYLCASTYEGATDTQYFGPGTRLTVL.

The V gene is TRBV29-1, the J gene TRBJ1-5, with D perhaps matching TRBD1 (6 bases). The CDR3 covers 13 residues. The V and J ends lost 6 bases and 4 bases respectively, with 13 bases between them. The germline gives CDR1 SQVTM, CDR2 ANQGSEA. The CDR3 DNA follows: TGCAGCGTCGGGACATATCTAAATCAGCCCCAGCATTTT. Amino acid sequence: CSVGTYLNQPQHF.

This clone was seen only a few times. The gene calls are TRBV7-2 and TRBJ2-5; D not certain. Germline loops: CDR1 SGHTA, CDR2 FQGNSA. V lost 3 bases and J lost 5, with 10 bases in between. This CDR3 comprises 13 residues. CDR3 nucleotides: TGTGCCAGCAGCTTCCTTCCTTTGGAGACCCAGTACTTC. Amino acids: CASSFLPLETQYF.

This clone was seen only a few times. V gene TRBV29-1 combines with J gene TRBJ2-1; 9 nucleotides match TRBD1. Germline V gene sequence: CDR1 SQVTM, CDR2 ANQGSEA. Trimming cost V 5 bases and J 4 bases; bases outside gene matches: 6. This CDR3 has 14 residues. The CDR3 nucleotides are TGCAGCGTTCGTACCGGGACAGGGTACAATGAGCAGTTCTTC. Translated: CSVRTGTGYNEQFF.

This clone was picked up one time. The rearrangement joins TRBV2 to TRBJ1-1; 9 nucleotides align to TRBD1. The junction had 6 bases not matched to a gene; V was cut back by 10 bases and J by 0 bases. The CDR3 is 14 residues long. The germline V gene encodes CDR1 SNHLY and CDR2 FYNNEI. CDR3 DNA: TGTGCCAACTACAGGGGGCGCGTGAACACTGAAGCTTTCTTT. It is translated as CANYRGRVNTEAFF.

This clone has a handful of counts. This chain links TRBV15 with TRBJ2-3; 7 bases match TRBD2. V lost 1 base and J lost 4; bases outside the gene matches: 5. Germline V gene data show CDR1 as LNHNV and CDR2 as YYDKDF (reference sequence). There are 15 residues in the CDR3. The CDR3 DNA is TGTGCCACCAGCAGAGGCCGGGGGAGGGCAGATACGCAGTATTTT. Its protein is CATSRGRGRADTQYF.

This clone turned up a few times. The chain employs TRBV7-3 and TRBJ2-7; the match to TRBD1 covers 9 bases. CDR1 is SGHTA, CDR2 FQGTGA, per germline. With V trimmed by 0 bases and J by 5 bases, 5 bases remained unmatched. The CDR3 length is 15 residues. The CDR3 DNA follows: TGTGCCAGCAGCTTAACTGCTACAGGGGGCGACGAGCAGTACTTC. Its translation: CASSLTATGGDEQYF.

This sequence joins TRBV5-1 and TRBJ2-1; 7 bases match TRBD2. CDR3 length: 13 amino acids. The V and J ends lost 1 base and 7 bases, in that order; junction bases with no gene match: 2. CDR1 and CDR2 (germline): SGHRS, YFSETQ. Here the CDR3 DNA reads TGCGCCAGCAGCTTGTGGGGGGGGAATGAGCAGTTCTTC. This translates into CASSLWGGNEQFF.